These 21 T cell receptor beta chains were all obtained from the same sample, sequenced in a study of radiotherapy plus CTLA-4 blockade in lung cancer. Measured with immunoSEQ multiplex PCR; TCRdb has only the in-frame clones, and not every one. The repertoire includes roughly 50,000 clones, 75% to 90% of them detected once, and under 20% sits in the top ten. The sample here was peripheral blood, taken from a patient treated with radiotherapy plus ipilimumab. All receptors derive from a human donor with non-small cell lung cancer that progressed on radiotherapy plus ipilimumab. Some clones in this sample may be carry-over from other donors' samples.

J is TRBJ1-2 and V is TRBV9; D perhaps matches TRBD1 (5 bases). Trimming pared 0 bases from V and 8 bases from J, leaving 11 bases between. CDR3 length equals 13 residues. Germline loops: CDR1 SGDLS, CDR2 YYNGEE. This chain's CDR3 is CASSVEGVGGYTF. In DNA form, the CDR3 reads TGTGCCAGCAGCGTAGAAGGGGTGGGAGGCTACACCTTC.

This clone was seen only once. The gene calls are TRBV6-6 and TRBJ1-2; 7 nucleotides line up with TRBD1. This CDR3 comprises 14 residues. J gave up 4 bases and V 4 bases, and 6 bases lay outside the gene matches. Germline-derived CDR1 and CDR2 are MNHNY and SVGAGI (reference sequence). Here the CDR3 reads CASSWDSPVYGYTF. CDR3 coding DNA: TGTGCCAGCAGTTGGGACAGTCCCGTCTATGGCTACACCTTC.

The V call is TRBV30, the J call TRBJ2-2, with unresolved D. This CDR3 is 12 amino acids long. Germline V CDR1 and CDR2: GTSNPN, SVGIG (reference sequence). V was cut by 1 base and J by 6 bases, with 6 bases left in between. As DNA, the CDR3 is TGTGCCTGGAGTGCAGACTCCGGGGAGCTGTTTTTT. This translates into CAWSADSGELFF.

The chain recombines TRBV6-6 with TRBJ1-3; unclear D gene. V lost 1 base to trimming and J lost 3 bases, with 10 bases between them. Germline V gene sequence: CDR1 MNHNY, CDR2 SVGAGI (reference sequence). This CDR3 contains 15 residues. The CDR3 here is CASSYFRGDGNTIYF. The CDR3 DNA follows: TGTGCCAGCAGTTACTTCAGAGGAGATGGAAACACCATATATTTT.

The chain is built from TRBV19 and TRBJ1-2, with D possibly TRBD1 on 5 matching bases. The CDR3 is made up of 11 amino acids. Trimming removed 6 bases at V and 4 bases at J, with 6 bases between. Germline CDR1 and CDR2: LNHDA and SQIVND (reference sequence). CDR3 amino acids: CASRTAYGYTF. Here the CDR3 DNA reads TGTGCCAGTAGGACAGCCTATGGCTACACCTTC.

The chain couples TRBV4-3 to TRBJ2-2; TRBD1 matches at 7 bases. The J segment lost 2 bases and the V segment lost 7 bases, leaving 4 bases of the junction unmatched. Germline loops: CDR1 LGHNA, CDR2 YSLEER. There are 14 residues in the CDR3. The CDR3, as DNA: TGCGCCAGCAAAAGGGACAGCAACACCGGGGAGCTGTTTTTT. Protein product: CASKRDSNTGELFF.

This clone was observed once. The V and J genes are TRBV5-8 and TRBJ2-1, with D hard to call. Germline assignment: CDR1 SGHTS and CDR2 YDEGEE. CDR3 length equals 11 residues. The V end lost 3 bases, the J end lost 4 bases, and 2 bases lay between the germline ends. The CDR3 region has the DNA TGTGCCAGCAGCTCATACAATGAGCAGTTCTTC. As protein: CASSSYNEQFF.

V and J are TRBV5-6 and TRBJ1-6; no clear D. Trimming removed 2 bases from V and 4 bases from J, with 13 bases in between. The CDR3 covers 16 residues. Germline V CDR1 and CDR2: SGHDT, YYEEEE. The CDR3 DNA sequence: TGTGCCAGCAGCTTTTCTACAGTGAGTTATAATTCACCCCTCCACTTT. Translated: CASSFSTVSYNSPLHF.

V and J are TRBV14 and TRBJ2-1; the D gene is possibly TRBD1 (5 bases). Germline CDR1 is SGHDN and CDR2 is FVKESK. This CDR3 contains 15 residues. With 3 bases removed from V and 1 base from J, the gap between germline ends came to 10 bases. CDR3 residues: CASSHLDSSYNEQFF. For the CDR3, the DNA is TGTGCCAGCAGCCATTTAGACAGTTCCTACAATGAGCAGTTCTTC.

The chain links TRBV4-2 to TRBJ2-7; D unclear. This CDR3 comprises 13 residues. Germline V gene lookup returns CDR1 LGHNA and CDR2 YNFKEQ. Trimming shortened V by 2 bases and J by 0 bases, and 5 bases separated the two germline ends. This CDR3 reads CASSQPSSYEQYF. CDR3 sequence (DNA): TGTGCCAGCAGCCAACCTAGCTCCTACGAGCAGTACTTC.

V gene TRBV5-1 combines with J gene TRBJ1-3; D is ambiguous. Germline V gene data show CDR1 as SGHRS and CDR2 as YFSETQ. Trimming removed 2 bases at V and 2 bases at J, with 8 bases between. The CDR3 consists of 14 residues. As DNA, the CDR3 is TGCGCCAGCAGCTTCGAGGGAACTGGAAACACCATATATTTT. Amino acid sequence: CASSFEGTGNTIYF.

The chain joins TRBV6-1 to TRBJ2-3; possible D gene TRBD2, 6 bases. The CDR3 loop spans 13 amino acids. Germline assignment: CDR1 MNHNS and CDR2 SASEGT. Deletions cut 7 bases from V and 9 bases from J, with 17 bases between. CDR3 DNA sequence: TGTGCCAGCATGCGGGGACCCGTAGAGACGCAGTATTTT. Its protein is CASMRGPVETQYF.

The chain couples TRBV2 to TRBJ2-1; D might be TRBD2 (7 bases). Germline loops: CDR1 SNHLY, CDR2 FYNNEI. CDR3 length equals 14 residues. V was cut by 8 bases and J by 7 bases, with 18 bases left in between. This chain's CDR3 is CASGMGGGGNEQFF. For the CDR3, the DNA is TGTGCCAGCGGCATGGGGGGAGGGGGAAATGAGCAGTTCTTC.

V and J are TRBV19 and TRBJ2-5, with 7 bases identical to TRBD1. The CDR3 covers 13 residues. After removal of 5 bases from V and 2 bases from J, the junction contained 2 bases not matched to a gene. Germline V CDR1 and CDR2: LNHDA, SQIVND (reference sequence). CDR3 sequence (DNA): TGTGCCAGTAGTGTCAGGGGGCAAGAGACCCAGTACTTC. It encodes CASSVRGQETQYF.

This clone was found a few times. Other DNA sequences in the same sample also yield this CDR3. The V call is TRBV7-8, the J call TRBJ2-5; D remains unclear. The CDR3 is 12 residues long. V was cut by 3 bases and J by 5 bases, with 7 bases left in between. In germline, CDR1 is SGHVS, CDR2 FQNEAQ. The CDR3 DNA is TGTGCCAGCAGCTTCTATAAGGAGACCCAGTACTTC. Its translation: CASSFYKETQYF.

This clone came up once. The rearrangement joins TRBV19 to TRBJ2-5; 11 bases line up with TRBD2. Germline CDR1 reads LNHDA; CDR2 reads SQIVND (reference sequence). J lost 5 bases, V lost 7 bases, and 6 bases had no gene match. The CDR3 is 14 amino acids. CDR3 loop: CASMRRLAGETQYF. The CDR3 region has the DNA TGTGCCAGTATGAGGCGACTAGCGGGGGAGACCCAGTACTTC.

Here the CDR3 reads CAWAGQPSGNTIYF. CDR3 DNA: TGTGCCTGGGCGGGACAGCCCTCTGGAAACACCATATATTTT. V gene TRBV30 combines with J gene TRBJ1-3, with 7 bases that match TRBD1. CDR3 length: 14 residues. Germline CDR1 GTSNPN, CDR2 SVGIG (reference sequence). The V segment lost 5 bases and the J segment 0 bases; nucleotides outside the gene matches: 4.

V usage is TRBV5-1 and J usage is TRBJ2-5, with 10 bases matching TRBD2. Trimming removed 5 bases from V and 0 bases from J; junction bases left unmatched: 7. Germline-derived CDR1 and CDR2 are SGHRS and YFSETQ. This CDR3 comprises 16 residues. CDR3: CASRAGTSVNQETQYF. As DNA, the CDR3 is TGCGCCAGCAGAGCCGGGACTAGCGTTAACCAAGAGACCCAGTACTTC.

The rearrangement links TRBV25-1 to TRBJ2-7; 9 nucleotides align to TRBD1. The junction had 12 bases not matched to a gene; V was cut back by 2 bases and J by 4 bases. The CDR3 sequence is 17 residues long. Germline assignment: CDR1 MGHDK and CDR2 SYGVNS. CDR3 bases: TGTGCCAGCAGTGAAGGATTAGGTACAGGGGGCTGGTACGAGCAGTACTTC. It translates to CASSEGLGTGGWYEQYF.

The genes are TRBV7-4 and TRBJ2-5; D unclear. The germline V gene has CDR1 SGHVT and CDR2 SQSDAQ. Trimming took off 4 bases at V and 3 bases at J, with 3 bases between the two ends. This CDR3 comprises 11 residues. The CDR3 nucleotides read TGTGCCAGCAGCTCAGAAGAGACCCAGTACTTC. This translates into CASSSEETQYF.

V usage is TRBV4-3 and J usage is TRBJ1-2; D call uncertain. This CDR3 comprises 13 residues. Trimming removed 5 bases at V and 0 bases at J, with 7 bases between. Per the germline V gene, CDR1 is LGHNA and CDR2 is YSLEER. The CDR3 nucleotides are TGCGCCAGCAGCTCACTCCCTAACTATGGCTACACCTTC. Translated: CASSSLPNYGYTF.